This TCR beta chain was sequenced in a study of a mutant IDH1 vaccine in newly diagnosed glioma. In the study overall: Most had both radiotherapy and temozolomide beforehand; others had only one.

Time point in this sample: week 23, last vaccination. A single vaccine dose contained 300 ug of mutant IDH1 20-mer peptide, and topical imiquimod was used with it. Donors harbored newly found WHO grade 3 or 4 IDH1-mutant, ATRX-lost astrocytomas. Germline V lookup: CDR1 MDHEN, CDR2 SYDVKM. The CDR3 covers 11 residues. Trimming took 5 bases from V and 13 from J; bases not matched to a gene: 7. Libraries were prepared by immunoSEQ multiplex PCR; TCRdb keeps only in-frame clonotypes and omits some of them. This sample yields 29,000 or so clones, of which over 80% are seen a single time; under 8.5% belongs to the top ten. In regard to this clone: Its antigen is currently unknown.

The chain has TRBV28 and TRBJ2-5, with 7 bases matching TRBD1. This clonotype was obtained from a woman between 18 and 30 years old with glioma. Sequenced here: PBMCs, sampled from a glioma patient whose treatment included an IDH1 peptide vaccine. For the CDR3, the DNA is TGTGCCAGCAGTCCAGGGACAGTCCCGTACTTC. As protein: CASSPGTVPYF.